This T cell receptor (beta chain) is from a study of OX40 agonist ivuxolimab in advanced cancers. Turning to the study itself: Ivuxolimab, an agonist antibody against OX40 (CD134), was given to patients. Study-level points and caveats: CD4+ and CD8+ T cells in blood underwent clonal expansion by week 6 at 0.1 to 3.0 mg/kg.

The protocol was immunoSEQ multiplex PCR, while the TCRdb copy is restricted to in-frame clones and leaves out a portion. The sample contains around 64,000 clones, roughly 80% of which appear only once. Germline CDR1 MNHNY, CDR2 SVGAGI (reference sequence). The V gene end was trimmed by 2 bases and the J gene end by 10 bases; junction bases not matched to a gene: 7. The CDR3 is 15 amino acids. In the case of this clone: The antigen remains unidentified.

The rearrangement links TRBV6-6 to TRBJ1-6; the match to TRBD1 covers 8 bases. The receptor's source is an adult with an advanced solid tumor such as melanoma, head and neck, liver or kidney cancer. The source material was CD4+ or CD8+ T cells sorted from blood, sampled in a trial of the OX40 agonist ivuxolimab. The CDR3 bases are TGTGCCAGCAGTTACCAGGGACAGGCGGGATCACCCCTCCACTTT. It encodes CASSYQGQAGSPLHF.